These 19 T cell receptor beta chains share one sample of origin, sequenced in a study of T-cell reconstitution after alpha-beta-depleted transplantation in children. As it was prepared, the TCRbeta library received unique molecular identifiers. TCRdb re-analysed the PCR reads in MiXCR, keeping a single row per CDR3 protein. The sample holds around 500,000 distinct CDR3 sequences, under 30% seen once. The sequencing here drew on PBMCs, mostly from graft donor cells, taken 360 days after TCRalphabeta/CD19-depleted stem cell transplant. All receptors derive from a boy younger than two who had a stem cell transplant for acute myeloid leukemia, so the T cells may come from the graft donor.

CDR3 residues: CASSPSRGLGKLFF. The CDR3 DNA follows: TGTGCCAGCAGTCCGTCCAGGGGGCTTGGAAAACTGTTTTTT. The chain carries TRBV28 and TRBJ1-4; 8 nucleotides match TRBD1. The CDR3 totals 14 residues. V lost 5 bases to trimming and J lost 10 bases; unmatched junction nucleotides: 9. Germline CDR1 reads MDHEN; CDR2 reads SYDVKM. Complete variable domain (other parts from reference TRBV28 and TRBJ1-4): DVKVTQSSRYLVKRTGEKVFLECVQDMDHENMFWYRQDPGLGLRLIYFSYDVKMKEKGDIPEGYSVSREKKERFSLILESASTNQTSMYLCASSPSRGLGKLFFGSGTQLSVL.

This clonotype was recorded a few times. The chain employs TRBV29-1 and TRBJ1-5, with 7 bases that match TRBD1. The V gene's germline CDR1 is SQVTM and CDR2 ANQGSEA. The V and J ends lost 1 base and 7 bases, in that order; junction bases with no gene match: 4. The CDR3 contains 13 residues. The CDR3 coding sequence is TGCAGCGTTGAAGTCGACAGGGCCCAGCCCCAGCATTTT. Its protein product is CSVEVDRAQPQHF. Supplemented by reference TRBV29-1 and TRBJ1-5, the full variable domain reads SAVISQKPSRDICQRGTSLTIQCQVDSQVTMMFWYRQQPGQSLTLIATANQGSEATYESGFVIDKFPISRPNLTFSTLTVSNMSPEDSSIYLCSVEVDRAQPQHFGDGTRLSIL.

This clonotype came up many times. J is TRBJ2-3 and V is TRBV12-5; D gene unclear. V lost 2 bases, J lost 5 bases, and 11 bases lay in between. The CDR3 contains 14 residues. Germline loops: CDR1 LGHNT, CDR2 FRNRAP. As DNA, the CDR3 is TGTGCTAGTGGTTTGTGGGCCTCTCGAGATACGCAGTATTTT. Its translation: CASGLWASRDTQYF.

This clonotype has at least ten counts. The rearrangement links TRBV2 to TRBJ1-5; no firm D call. With 3 bases removed from V and 2 bases from J, the gap between germline ends came to 8 bases. Germline V gene lookup returns CDR1 SNHLY and CDR2 FYNNEI. This CDR3 comprises 14 residues. CDR3 nucleotide sequence: TGTGCCAGCAGTGAGGGTGTTGGCAATCAGCCCCAGCATTTT. Its protein product is CASSEGVGNQPQHF. Combining the CDR3 with reference TRBV2 and TRBJ1-5 gives the whole variable domain EPEVTQTPSHQVTQMGQEVILRCVPISNHLYFYWYRQILGQKVEFLVSFYNNEISEKSEIFDDQFSVERPDGSNFTLKIRSTKLEDSAMYFCASSEGVGNQPQHFGDGTRLSIL.

This clonotype has just a few counts. The chain combines TRBV12-3 or TRBV12-4 with TRBJ1-5; 9 bases agree with TRBD1. The CDR3 consists of 12 residues. The V segment lost 5 bases and the J segment 8 bases; nucleotides outside the gene matches: 1. This chain's CDR3 is CASSRQGEPQHF. CDR3 coding DNA: TGTGCCAGCAGTAGACAGGGGGAGCCCCAGCATTTT.

This clonotype showed up just once. Given a much more abundant clone one base away, this may be a read error. This chain's CDR3 is CANTWGRVVNTEAFF. In DNA form, the CDR3 reads TGTGCCAACACCTGGGGGCGCGTAGTGAACACTGAAGCTTTCTTT. The chain combines TRBV28 with TRBJ1-1; D is perhaps TRBD1 (6 bases). Germline V CDR1 and CDR2: MDHEN, SYDVKM. The V end was cut by 10 bases, the J end by 0 bases, with 18 bases between. The CDR3 has 15 amino acids. The complete variable domain, with remaining parts taken from reference TRBV28 and TRBJ1-1, reads DVKVTQSSRYLVKRTGEKVFLECVQDMDHENMFWYRQDPGLGLRLIYFSYDVKMKEKGDIPEGYSVSREKKERFSLILESASTNQTSMYLCANTWGRVVNTEAFFGQGTRLTVV.

The rearrangement joins TRBV29-1 to TRBJ2-3; TRBD2 aligns across 13 bases. The CDR3 extends over 15 amino acids. Germline assignment: CDR1 SQVTM and CDR2 ANQGSEA. V gave up 3 bases and J gave up 4 bases; unmatched junction bases: 4. CDR3 residues: CSVETSGGFADTQYF. The CDR3, as DNA: TGCAGCGTTGAGACTAGCGGGGGGTTCGCAGATACGCAGTATTTT.

The chain has TRBV7-2 and TRBJ2-1; D may correspond to TRBD1 or TRBD2 (6 bases each). The V and J ends lost 3 bases and 8 bases respectively, with 20 bases between them. Germline loops: CDR1 SGHTA, CDR2 FQGNSA. This CDR3 contains 16 residues. The CDR3 here is CASSFPGASVDDEQFF. In DNA form, the CDR3 reads TGTGCCAGCAGCTTTCCGGGGGCTAGTGTAGATGATGAGCAGTTCTTC.

There are many counts of this clonotype. As DNA, the CDR3 is TGTGCCAGCAGTCACGGGGACTTGCCAGAACAGACCCAGTACTTC. Its protein product is CASSHGDLPEQTQYF. The chain joins TRBV6-5 to TRBJ2-5; TRBD2 is a possible D gene (6 bases). CDR3 size: 15 residues. The germline V gene has CDR1 MNHEY and CDR2 SVGAGI. The V end was cut by 5 bases, the J end by 6 bases, with 19 bases between.

At least ten counts were recorded for this clonotype. The chain recombines TRBV12-3 or TRBV12-4 with TRBJ2-7; D remains unclear. The CDR3 contains 12 residues. V was cut by 6 bases and J by 2 bases, with 8 bases left in between. In DNA, the CDR3 is TGTGCCAGCAGCCTGACACCCTACGAGCAGTACGTC. Translating it yields CASSLTPYEQYV.

The chain employs TRBV20-1 and TRBJ1-6; no definite D call. CDR3 length: 16 amino acids. Trimming shortened V by 3 bases and J by 4 bases, and 16 bases separated the two germline ends. From germline, CDR1 is DFQATT and CDR2 SNEGSKA (reference sequence). DNA of the CDR3: TGCAGTGCTAGTCCCCCTGGCAACCGATATAATTCACCCCTCCACTTT. Its protein is CSASPPGNRYNSPLHF.

This clonotype was seen ten or more times. This sequence joins TRBV24-1 and TRBJ2-5; D not certain. V lost 3 bases, J lost 9 bases, and 13 bases lay in between. CDR1 is KGHDR, CDR2 SFDVKD, per germline. The CDR3 runs 13 residues. CDR3 region: CATSDLQNRAQYF. The CDR3 nucleotides read TGTGCCACCAGTGATCTACAGAATCGCGCCCAGTACTTC.

This clonotype showed up just a few times. The chain combines TRBV12-3 or TRBV12-4 with TRBJ2-1; 11 bases map to TRBD2. V lost 5 bases and J lost 7; bases outside the gene matches: 10. The CDR3 consists of 16 residues. CDR3 sequence (DNA): TGTGCCAGCAGTCCCCCACCGGGACTAGCGGAGAATGAGCAGTTCTTC. This codes for CASSPPPGLAENEQFF.

This clonotype was recorded at least ten times. The genes are TRBV6-5 and TRBJ2-5, with 7 bases that match TRBD1. Germline V CDR1 and CDR2: MNHEY, SVGAGI. This CDR3 is 12 amino acids long. With 5 bases clipped from V and 4 bases from J, the junction kept 1 base outside the gene matches. CDR3 sequence: CASSRQGETQYF. As DNA, the CDR3 is TGTGCCAGCAGTCGACAGGGAGAGACCCAGTACTTC.

The chain couples TRBV4-1 to TRBJ2-1, with 7 bases fitting TRBD1. The CDR3 covers 19 residues. Germline CDR1 is MGHRA and CDR2 is YSYEKL. V shed 0 bases and J 7 bases; nucleotides not matched to a gene: 18. The CDR3: CASSQDFGVDRADFNEQFF. The CDR3 DNA is TGCGCCAGCAGCCAAGATTTCGGCGTTGACAGGGCTGATTTTAATGAGCAGTTCTTC.

This clonotype was observed a handful of times. The rearrangement uses TRBV29-1 and TRBJ2-7; TRBD1 is a possible D gene (6 bases). The CDR3 sequence is 13 residues long. Germline CDR1 and CDR2: SQVTM and ANQGSEA. Deletions cut 7 bases from V and 5 bases from J, with 18 bases between. The CDR3 spells CSARDMSPDEQYF. The CDR3 DNA reads as TGCAGCGCCCGGGACATGTCGCCGGACGAGCAGTACTTC.

This clonotype was picked up a small number of times. V usage is TRBV20-1 and J usage is TRBJ1-5; the D gene is possibly TRBD1 (6 bases). The CDR3 covers 15 residues. Between the trimmed V and J ends, which lost 6 bases and 4 bases, there was a span of 19 bases. CDR1 and CDR2 from the germline V gene are DFQATT and SNEGSKA (reference sequence). The CDR3 is CSAAQFSGVNQPQHF. DNA for the CDR3: TGCAGTGCCGCCCAATTTTCAGGGGTTAATCAGCCCCAGCATTTT.

This clonotype has a count of ten or more. V is TRBV20-1 and J is TRBJ2-3; D is possibly TRBD2 (5 bases). This CDR3 region has 13 residues. The V end was cut by 6 bases, the J end by 4 bases, with 14 bases between. Germline CDR1 is DFQATT and CDR2 is SNEGSKA (reference sequence). Here the CDR3 DNA reads TGCAGTGCGAGGGATACCTGGGCAGATACGCAGTATTTT. Amino acids: CSARDTWADTQYF.

This clonotype appeared many times. The V call is TRBV27, the J call TRBJ1-1; 10 bases agree with TRBD1. Germline V gives CDR1 MNHEY, CDR2 SMNVEV (reference sequence). Trimming at V came to 3 bases and at J to 6 bases, leaving 1 base not matched to a gene. This CDR3 spans 13 amino acids. CDR3 residues: CASSFGQGAEAFF. The CDR3 nucleotides are TGTGCCAGCAGTTTCGGACAGGGGGCTGAAGCTTTCTTT.